This entry concerns a single T cell receptor (beta chain). Germline V gene lookup returns CDR1 SEHNR and CDR2 FQNEAQ (reference sequence). The J segment lost 7 bases and the V segment lost 3 bases, leaving 16 bases of the junction unmatched. The CDR3 spans 17 residues. This sample stems from a study of blood T cell repertoires in COVID-19. About the study: There were acute and convalescent COVID-19 samples, and they came from the United States, Italy and Spain. T cells, B-cell-depleted T cells, or PBMCs supplied cDNA or gDNA.

Original processing methods: Amplification of reference gene primers provided the estimated nucleated cell counts. The table came from immunoSEQ multiplex PCR; TCRdb's copy has only in-frame clones and leaves some out. That table furnishes V, J and clone size, whereas the DNA furnished D and trimming. The sample contains more than 90,000 clones, roughly four fifths of which appear only once. The sample was peripheral blood. The V and J genes are TRBV7-9 and TRBJ1-1, with 8 bases fitting TRBD1. The source is a man aged 50 to 59 with acute or convalescent COVID-19. For the CDR3, the DNA is TGTGCCAGCAGCTTGGGACAGGCCTATCATATTGGGAATGAAGCTTTCTTT. This sequence encodes CASSLGQAYHIGNEAFF.